This TCR beta chain was captured in a study of blood T cell repertoires in COVID-19 (dated by TCRdb to 2019 to 2021). For the wider study: The collaborator samples originated in the United States, Italy and Spain and spanned the acute and convalescent phases of COVID-19. The material from the prospective study consisted of cDNA or gDNA derived from T cells, B-cell-depleted T cells, or PBMCs. Subjects who had been exposed to COVID-19, were actively infected with it, or had recovered from it provided the deeply sampled blood TCRbeta repertoires that made up the dataset. The repertoires were released in a freely available public database meant as a resource for research on the immune response to SARS-CoV-2. The samples were drawn from two sources: the first 160 participants of the ongoing ImmuneRACE study, and over 1,000 subjects contributed by 6 global collaborators. Sample metadata almost always included a de-identified subject ID, COVID-19 status, age in years and sex. HLA class I and class II types, where available, came from metadata supplied by the sample provider rather than from assay-based typing.

On the study overall, not on this receptor specifically: Clinical and demographic metadata were provided uncurated, with the amount varying by source and participant.

TCRbeta CDR3 regions were amplified from genomic DNA using the immunoSEQ Assay, a bias-controlled multiplex PCR. Per the authors' processing: Within the assay, amplification of reference gene primers was used to estimate how many nucleated cells each sample contained. To quantify the absolute abundance of each unique TCRbeta CDR3 rearrangement, sequence reads were collapsed and filtered. For each sample, productive Simpson clonality was calculated as the square root of Simpson's diversity index across productive rearrangements. Held by TCRdb, this immuneACCESS table contains in-frame sequences only and omits some clones. Under half of the omission traces to an unresolved V gene where checked; the cause of the rest is unknown. V, J and clone size reflect that table, while D and trimming were determined from the DNA. Across this sample there are 300,000 to 450,000 clones, with around 87% seen only once. The top ten hold approximately 2.5% of the sample.

At one collaborating source in Seattle, patients were enrolled during active infection and were followed longitudinally through the course of disease. The collaborating institutions used their own protocols to collect whole blood in K2EDTA tubes. For TCRbeta analysis, collaborators shipped samples as frozen whole blood, isolated PBMCs, or DNA extracted from either of those sample types. For CDR1 and CDR2, the germline V gene (reference sequence) lists LNHDA and SQIVND. The CDR3, cysteine through phenylalanine, is 14 amino acids long. Of all the DNA, just the CDR3 is kept, 42 bases in frame from base 1. A distance of 13 bases separates the germline ends of V and J, which lose 8 bases and 3 bases respectively. As regards this clone: There is no known antigen for this receptor. Per-nucleotide qualities are absent, and no much larger clonotype sits a single base away.

Sequencing used peripheral blood. The chain uses TRBV19 and TRBJ1-4; no D segment can be confidently identified. The sequence derives from an older woman with COVID-19, enrolled during active disease. DNA sequence: TGTGCCAGTTTCGGCGGCGGGGCTAATGAAAAACTGTTTTTT. This encodes CASFGGGANEKLFF.